The rows below give T cell receptor beta chains drawn from one sample of a study of shared clonotypes between healthy human individuals. Produced via immunoSEQ multiplex PCR; TCRdb's table is partial and in-frame only. The table lists about 2,500,000 clones, more than 80% of them singletons, with under 0.15% in the top ten. The specimen sequenced was naive CD4+ T cells sorted from blood. Every receptor here comes from a man between 18 and 29 years old in good health. CDR3s include the opening cysteine and the closing phenylalanine or tryptophan.

j_gene | v_gene | CDR3aa
TRBJ2-1 | TRBV25-1 | CASSPSGRNEQFF
TRBJ2-1 | TRBV7-2 | CASSYLAGTYNEQFF
TRBJ1-6 | TRBV14 | CASSQESDNSPLHF
TRBJ2-1 | TRBV6-6 | CASSYPPENEQFF
TRBJ2-1 | TRBV10-3 | CAITGGLAAADEQFF
TRBJ2-2 | TRBV7-9 | CASRIATGELFF
TRBJ2-4 | TRBV4-3 | CASSQGGSDLAKNIQYF
TRBJ2-7 | TRBV12-2 | CASRWGTTKYEQYF
TRBJ1-2 | TRBV4-1 | CASSQDTGDRANGYTF
TRBJ1-6 | TRBV5-4 | CASSWGGTVDSPLHF
TRBJ2-2 | TRBV7-2 | CASRLGGLNTGELFF
TRBJ2-2 | TRBV6-6 | CATKSGGANTGELFF
TRBJ2-3 | TRBV30 | CAWSIGGGRNTQYF